The 6 T cell receptor beta chains presented below share a single source sample, sequenced in a study of cytomegalovirus exposure and HLA in healthy donors. The protocol was immunoSEQ multiplex PCR, while the TCRdb copy is restricted to in-frame clones and leaves out a portion. The data show around 260,000 clones, about 90% seen once. The sample was PBMCs. Receptors originate from a woman younger than 45 in good health and CMV-seronegative.

V gene TRBV9 combines with J gene TRBJ2-7; D not resolved. Germline V gene data show CDR1 as SGDLS and CDR2 as YYNGEE. The V gene lost 0 bases and the J gene lost 6 bases, with 13 bases spanning the gap. The CDR3 is made up of 14 amino acids. The CDR3 spells CASSVVPSSSEQYF. The DNA of the CDR3 is TGTGCCAGCAGCGTAGTGCCAAGTTCGAGCGAGCAGTACTTC.

The chain recombines TRBV29-1 with TRBJ2-7; 7 positions match TRBD2. From germline, CDR1 is SQVTM and CDR2 ANQGSEA. The CDR3 has 15 residues. Unmatched junction bases numbered 11, after V lost 6 bases and J lost 0 bases. CDR3 coding DNA: TGCAGCGTCGCCGCGGGGGATATAAGCTCCTACGAGCAGTACTTC. Translating gives CSVAAGDISSYEQYF.

The J gene is TRBJ1-2, the V gene TRBV27, with D hard to call. This CDR3 spans 13 amino acids. Looked up from germline, CDR1 is MNHEY and CDR2 is SMNVEV (reference sequence). Deletions cut 2 bases from V and 4 bases from J, with 8 bases between. DNA of the CDR3: TGTGCCAGCAGTTTAAACGAAGGCTATGGCTACACCTTC. It encodes CASSLNEGYGYTF.

J is TRBJ2-1 and V is TRBV5-1, with 10 bases lining up with TRBD1. Germline CDR1 and CDR2: SGHRS and YFSETQ. This CDR3 region has 16 residues. Unmatched junction bases numbered 7, after V lost 3 bases and J lost 4 bases. CDR3 protein: CASSSSGTGVYNEQFF. In nucleotides, the CDR3 is TGCGCCAGCAGCTCGTCCGGGACAGGGGTATACAATGAGCAGTTCTTC.

The chain combines TRBV7-6 with TRBJ2-7; 12 bases are shared with TRBD2. The trim removed 4 bases at V and 4 bases at J, leaving 5 bases unmatched. The CDR3 covers 15 residues. Germline assignment: CDR1 SGHVS and CDR2 FNYEAQ. Here the CDR3 DNA reads TGTGCCAGCAGCTCCCCGACTAGCGGGAGTTACGAGCAGTACTTC. This codes for CASSSPTSGSYEQYF.

The chain recombines TRBV5-1 with TRBJ2-2; D perhaps matches TRBD1 (6 bases). CDR1 is SGHRS and CDR2 is YFSETQ in the germline V gene. V was cut by 2 bases and J by 1 base, with 9 bases left in between. The CDR3 has 15 residues. CDR3 amino acids: CASSFGGQNTGELFF. CDR3 in DNA: TGCGCCAGCAGCTTTGGGGGACAGAACACCGGGGAGCTGTTTTTT.